Given below is one T cell receptor beta chain in context. This specimen belongs to a study of tissue T cells after allogeneic stem cell transplantation. Sequencing used immunoSEQ multiplex PCR; TCRdb keeps in-frame clones, though not all of them. The table has about 9,800 clones, 65% seen once; the top ten hold 20% to 30%. This TCR came from a male donor at least 60 years old with lung cancer. The specimen comprised tissue from the stomach, sampled at autopsy.

The CDR3 loop is CASSIWAGDSTGELFF. The CDR3 nucleotides are TGTGCCAGTAGTATATGGGCAGGGGATAGTACCGGGGAGCTGTTTTTT. The V and J genes are TRBV19 and TRBJ2-2; possible D gene TRBD1, 6 bases. The CDR3 has 16 amino acids. In germline, CDR1 is LNHDA, CDR2 SQIVND (reference sequence). V was shortened by 2 bases and J by 5 bases, with 15 bases between the two germline ends.